Listed below are T cell receptor beta chains from one sample, sequenced in a study of OX40 agonist ivuxolimab in advanced cancers. The table came from immunoSEQ multiplex PCR; TCRdb's copy has only in-frame clones and leaves some out. Among roughly 48,000 clones listed, 65% to 85% were seen once. The sequencing here drew on CD4+ or CD8+ T cells sorted from blood, taken in a trial of the OX40 agonist ivuxolimab. These TCRs come from an adult with an advanced solid tumor such as melanoma, head and neck, liver or kidney cancer. Both conserved end residues are part of each CDR3. D genes are given only for firm matches. Clone size is shown for a subset of rows, as once, few, many or a class of expanded clone.

d_call | j_call | clone_size | v_call | cdr3_length | cdr3_nt | cdr3_aa
TRBD1 | TRBJ2-7 | - | TRBV5-5 | 15 | TGTGCCAGCAGCCGGGGACAGGGGTTTAGGGACGAGCAGTACTTC | CASSRGQGFRDEQYF
- | TRBJ1-2 | few | TRBV10-1 | 12 | TGCGCCAGCAGTGAGTCTGGGGGACAACCCACCTTC | CASSESGGQPTF
TRBD1 | TRBJ1-1 | - | TRBV6-5 | 15 | TGTGCCAGCAGCGCACAGGGGGCCCAGAACACTGAAGCTTTCTTT | CASSAQGAQNTEAFF
- | TRBJ1-5 | - | TRBV6-5 | 13 | TGTGCCAGCAGCCGGGACCGGGAATGGCCCCAGCATTTT | CASSRDREWPQHF
TRBD1 | TRBJ1-2 | - | TRBV29-1 | 10 | TGCAGCGCGGGGACAGGAGCTAAGACCTTC | CSAGTGAKTF
- | TRBJ1-2 | - | TRBV18 | 13 | TGTGCCAGCTCATCGTCGCGGGGCTATGGCTACACCTTC | CASSSSRGYGYTF
- | TRBJ1-5 | - | TRBV6-6 | 15 | TGTGCCAGCAGTTACGGGGGGAGAAACTCGCAGCCCCAGCATTTT | CASSYGGRNSQPQHF
- | TRBJ1-5 | - | TRBV19 | 12 | TGTGCCAGTAGTATAGGTTCTCAGCCCCAGCATTTT | CASSIGSQPQHF
- | TRBJ1-1 | - | TRBV5-1 | 10 | TGCGCCAGCAGGCGTGGGAAAGCTTTCTTT | CASRRGKAFF
- | TRBJ2-3 | - | TRBV7-8 | 12 | TGTGCCGGCAGCTCCTTCGGAAATACGCAGTATTTT | CAGSSFGNTQYF
TRBD2 | TRBJ2-1 | - | TRBV4-3 | 16 | TGCGCCAGCAGCCAAGGGTCTAGCGGGGTCTGGGATGAGCAGTTCTTC | CASSQGSSGVWDEQFF
- | TRBJ1-3 | - | TRBV6-5 | 15 | TGTGCCAGCAGTGACTCCTGGCAGGCTGGAAACACCATATATTTT | CASSDSWQAGNTIYF
- | TRBJ2-1 | - | TRBV5-1 | 11 | TGCGCCAGCAGCTTGACAGTCAAGCAGTTCTTC | CASSLTVKQFF
- | TRBJ1-1 | - | TRBV7-2 | 14 | TGTGCCAGCAGCTTAGTGCGGGTAAGCACTGAAGCTTTCTTT | CASSLVRVSTEAFF
TRBD2 | TRBJ2-5 | - | TRBV7-8 | 17 | TGTGCCAGCAGCTTAGGGGCCAGCGGGGGGCAAAAAGAGACCCAGTACTTC | CASSLGASGGQKETQYF
- | TRBJ1-1 | - | TRBV2 | 12 | TGTGCCAGCAGTGTAACAGGTTATAGACCTTTCTTT | CASSVTGYRPFF
- | TRBJ2-1 | - | TRBV29-1 | 14 | TGCAGCGCTTCCCGATTTGACAGGTACAATGAGCAGTTCTTC | CSASRFDRYNEQFF
- | TRBJ2-7 | - | TRBV5-1 | 15 | TGCGCCAGCAGCTTGGATCCTAGCACCGCCTACGAGCAGTACTTC | CASSLDPSTAYEQYF
TRBD1 | TRBJ1-4 | - | TRBV18 | 15 | TGTGCCAGCTCCCGAGGGACAGGGGCTAATGAAAAACTGTTTTTT | CASSRGTGANEKLFF
- | TRBJ1-4 | - | TRBV29-1 | 12 | TGCAGCGCAGTGGGCGCGGGTGAAAAACTGTTTTTT | CSAVGAGEKLFF
- | TRBJ2-7 | - | TRBV9 | 15 | TGTGCCAGCAGCCGAGATTGGCAGGGGGGCTTGGAGCAGTACTTC | CASSRDWQGGLEQYF
- | TRBJ1-3 | - | TRBV19 | 15 | TGTGCCAGTAGCACCGGGGGTTACTCTGGAAACACCATATATTTT | CASSTGGYSGNTIYF
- | TRBJ1-3 | - | TRBV6-5 | 15 | TGTGCCAGCAGTCGCCGCTCGGAGGCGGGAAACACCATATATTTT | CASSRRSEAGNTIYF
- | TRBJ1-3 | - | TRBV29-1 | 12 | TGCAGCGTTGATAGTCGGGGGGACACCATATATTTT | CSVDSRGDTIYF
- | TRBJ2-7 | - | TRBV5-6 | 14 | TGTGCCAGCAGCTTCGGACTCCCGGCCTACGAGCAGTACTTC | CASSFGLPAYEQYF
TRBD2 | TRBJ2-3 | once | TRBV18 | 16 | TGTGCCAGCTCAACACTAGCGGGGGGTGTCACAGATACGCAGTATTTT | CASSTLAGGVTDTQYF
- | TRBJ1-6 | - | TRBV18 | 14 | TGTGCCAGCTCACAAGACAGCCTAAATTCACCCCTCCACTTT | CASSQDSLNSPLHF
- | TRBJ1-2 | - | TRBV5-4 | 13 | TGTGCCAGCAGCTTGGAAGGACCCTATGGCTACACCTTC | CASSLEGPYGYTF
- | TRBJ1-5 | once | TRBV7-2 | 13 | TGTGCCAGCAGCTCCGAGGGCGGCCAGCCCCAGCATTTT | CASSSEGGQPQHF
- | TRBJ2-3 | few | TRBV7-2 | 12 | TGTGCCAGCAGCTTAACAGGGTATACGCAGTATTTT | CASSLTGYTQYF
- | TRBJ2-1 | - | TRBV27 | 15 | TGTGCCAGCAGTGCCCGACAGGTTTCCTACAATGAGCAGTTCTTC | CASSARQVSYNEQFF
- | TRBJ1-2 | - | TRBV7-2 | 14 | TGTGCCAGCAGGATCCCGGGGAATTACGATGGCTACACCTTC | CASRIPGNYDGYTF
- | TRBJ2-2 | - | TRBV2 | 15 | TGTGCCAGCAGACCCCGAGCCAGACCCACCGGGGAGCTGTTTTTT | CASRPRARPTGELFF
- | TRBJ2-7 | - | TRBV5-1 | 14 | TGCGCCAGCAGCTTGGTTTCGACAACCCTGGAGCAGTACTTC | CASSLVSTTLEQYF
TRBD1 | TRBJ1-6 | few | TRBV18 | 14 | TGTGCCAGCTTCGAGGCAGGGGGAGTTTCACCCCTCCACTTT | CASFEAGGVSPLHF
- | TRBJ1-1 | - | TRBV7-2 | 17 | TGTGCCAGCAGCTTGGGGGTTCGTCGGGTGGGCGGCACTGAAGCTTTCTTT | CASSLGVRRVGGTEAFF
TRBD2 | TRBJ2-7 | - | TRBV11-2 | 16 | TGTGCCAGCAGCCCCCTTAGCGGGGGGGCCTGGTACGAGCAGTACTTC | CASSPLSGGAWYEQYF
- | TRBJ2-1 | - | TRBV7-2 | 13 | TGTGCCAGCAGCGCGCTTGGCTACAATGAGCAGTTCTTC | CASSALGYNEQFF
TRBD2 | TRBJ2-3 | few | TRBV5-4 | 15 | TGTGCCAGCAGCCCTAGCGGGGGGGCTGCGTATACGCAGTATTTT | CASSPSGGAAYTQYF
- | TRBJ1-1 | few | TRBV6-1 | 11 | TGTGCCAGCAGCCAAACAGGGAAAGCTTTCTTT | CASSQTGKAFF
- | TRBJ2-1 | - | TRBV11-1 | 15 | TGTGCCAGCAGCTTACCCGGGGGCGCTTACAATGAGCAGTTCTTC | CASSLPGGAYNEQFF
TRBD1 | TRBJ1-1 | once | TRBV7-3 | 16 | TGTGCCAGCAGCTACACCGGGACAGCGGGCGCTACTGAAGCTTTCTTT | CASSYTGTAGATEAFF
TRBD1 | TRBJ1-2 | - | TRBV9 | 17 | TGTGCCAGCAGCGTCCCCGGGACAGGGCATTTAATAGATGGCTACACCTTC | CASSVPGTGHLIDGYTF
- | TRBJ1-6 | - | TRBV7-2 | 14 | TGTGCCAGCAGCTACAACGGTAATAATTCACCCCTCCACTTT | CASSYNGNNSPLHF
TRBD2 | TRBJ2-5 | - | TRBV19 | 14 | TGTGCCAGTAGTACGGGACTAGCGCCGGAGACCCAGTACTTC | CASSTGLAPETQYF
- | TRBJ1-2 | - | TRBV15 | 17 | TGTGCCACCAGCAGAGATCAAGGGCGACAGGTCGTCTATGGCTACACCTTC | CATSRDQGRQVVYGYTF
- | TRBJ1-2 | - | TRBV6-4 | 13 | TGTGCCAGCAGCGTCGACGGGAACTATGGCTACACCTTC | CASSVDGNYGYTF
- | TRBJ2-3 | - | TRBV18 | 15 | TGTGCCAGCTCACCAAGGGATCCCAGCACAGATACGCAGTATTTT | CASSPRDPSTDTQYF